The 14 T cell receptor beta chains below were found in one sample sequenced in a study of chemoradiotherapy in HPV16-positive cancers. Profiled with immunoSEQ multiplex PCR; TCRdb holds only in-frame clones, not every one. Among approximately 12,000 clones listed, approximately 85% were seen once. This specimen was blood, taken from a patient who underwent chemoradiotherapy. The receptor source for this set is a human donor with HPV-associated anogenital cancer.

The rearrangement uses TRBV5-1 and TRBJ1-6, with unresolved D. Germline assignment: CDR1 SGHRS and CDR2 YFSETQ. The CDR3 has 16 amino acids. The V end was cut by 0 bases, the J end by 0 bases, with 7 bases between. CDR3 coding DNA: TGCGCCAGCAGCTTGGATCGGAGCTCCTATAATTCACCCCTCCACTTT. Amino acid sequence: CASSLDRSSYNSPLHF.

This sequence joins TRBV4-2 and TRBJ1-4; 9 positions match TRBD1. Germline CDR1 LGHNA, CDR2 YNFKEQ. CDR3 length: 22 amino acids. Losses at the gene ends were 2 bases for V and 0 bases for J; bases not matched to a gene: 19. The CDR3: CASSQPRSGTGRKRATNEKLFF. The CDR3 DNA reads TGTGCCAGCAGCCAACCCAGATCCGGGACAGGGAGAAAAAGAGCAACTAATGAAAAACTGTTTTTT.

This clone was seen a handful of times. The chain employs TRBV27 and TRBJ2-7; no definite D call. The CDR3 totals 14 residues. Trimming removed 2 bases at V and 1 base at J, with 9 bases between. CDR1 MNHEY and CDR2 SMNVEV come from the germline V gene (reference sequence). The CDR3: CASSLGPGSYEQYF. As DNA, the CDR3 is TGTGCCAGCAGTTTAGGGCCAGGATCCTACGAGCAGTACTTC.

CDR3 bases: TGTGCCAGCAGCTTATCAGCGAACACCGGGGAGCTGTTTTTT. This translates into CASSLSANTGELFF. This rearrangement joins TRBV5-8 to TRBJ2-2; no definite D call. Germline CDR1 SGHTS, CDR2 YDEGEE. The CDR3 extends over 14 amino acids. V was cut by 2 bases and J by 0 bases, with 5 bases left in between.

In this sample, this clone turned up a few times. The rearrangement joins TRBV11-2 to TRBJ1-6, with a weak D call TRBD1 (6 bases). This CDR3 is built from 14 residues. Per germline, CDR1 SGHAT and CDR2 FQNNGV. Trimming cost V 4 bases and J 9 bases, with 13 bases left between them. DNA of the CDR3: TGTGCCAGCAGCTACGAGGGGGTTAGTTCACCCCTCCACTTT. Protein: CASSYEGVSSPLHF.

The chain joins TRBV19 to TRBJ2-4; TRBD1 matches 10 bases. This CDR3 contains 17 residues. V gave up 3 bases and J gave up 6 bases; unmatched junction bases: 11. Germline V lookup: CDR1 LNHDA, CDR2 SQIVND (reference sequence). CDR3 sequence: CASSMSTRGQGTNIQYF. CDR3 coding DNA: TGTGCCAGTAGTATGTCTACTAGGGGACAGGGGACAAACATTCAGTACTTC.

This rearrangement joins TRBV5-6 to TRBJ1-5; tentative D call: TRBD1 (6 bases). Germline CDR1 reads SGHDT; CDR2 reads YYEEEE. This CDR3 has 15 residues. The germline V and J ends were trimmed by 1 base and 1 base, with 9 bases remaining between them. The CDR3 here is CASSLKGGSNQPQHF. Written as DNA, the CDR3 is TGTGCCAGCAGCTTGAAGGGGGGGAGCAATCAGCCCCAGCATTTT.

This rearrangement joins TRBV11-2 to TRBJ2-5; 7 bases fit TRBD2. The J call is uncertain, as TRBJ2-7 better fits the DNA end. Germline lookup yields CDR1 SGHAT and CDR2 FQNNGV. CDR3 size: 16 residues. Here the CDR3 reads CASSLVVSSGTYEQYF. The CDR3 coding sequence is TGTGCCAGCAGCTTAGTAGTGTCTAGCGGAACCTACGAGCAGTACTTC.

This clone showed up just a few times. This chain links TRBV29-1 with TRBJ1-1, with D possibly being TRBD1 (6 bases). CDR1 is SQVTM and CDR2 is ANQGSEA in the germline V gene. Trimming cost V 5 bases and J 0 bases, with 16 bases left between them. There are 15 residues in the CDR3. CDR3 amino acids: CSVSPPHRVNTEAFF. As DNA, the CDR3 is TGCAGCGTTTCCCCACCGCACAGGGTGAACACTGAAGCTTTCTTT.

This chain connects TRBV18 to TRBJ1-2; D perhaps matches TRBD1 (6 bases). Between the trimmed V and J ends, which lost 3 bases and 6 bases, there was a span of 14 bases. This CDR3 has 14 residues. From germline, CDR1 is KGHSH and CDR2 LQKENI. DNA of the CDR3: TGTGCCAGCTCACCCCAACAGGGTTCTCATGGCTACACCTTC. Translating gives CASSPQQGSHGYTF.

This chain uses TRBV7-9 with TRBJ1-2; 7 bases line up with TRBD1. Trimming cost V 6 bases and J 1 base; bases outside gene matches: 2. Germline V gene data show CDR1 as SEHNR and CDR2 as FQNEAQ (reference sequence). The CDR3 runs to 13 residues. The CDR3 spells CASSTGDNYGYTF. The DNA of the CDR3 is TGTGCCAGCAGTACAGGGGATAACTATGGCTACACCTTC. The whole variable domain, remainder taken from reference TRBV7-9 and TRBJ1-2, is DTGVSQNPRHKITKRGQNVTFRCDPISEHNRLYWYRQTLGQGPEFLTYFQNEAQLEKSRLLSDRFSAERPKGSFSTLEIQRTEQGDSAMYLCASSTGDNYGYTFGSGTRLTVV.

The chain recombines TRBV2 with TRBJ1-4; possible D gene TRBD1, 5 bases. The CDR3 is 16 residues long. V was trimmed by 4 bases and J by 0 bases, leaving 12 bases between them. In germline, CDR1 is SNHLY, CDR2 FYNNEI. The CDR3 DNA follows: TGTGCCAGCAGTGTGGGGCAGGCTACAACTAATGAAAAACTGTTTTTT. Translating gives CASSVGQATTNEKLFF.

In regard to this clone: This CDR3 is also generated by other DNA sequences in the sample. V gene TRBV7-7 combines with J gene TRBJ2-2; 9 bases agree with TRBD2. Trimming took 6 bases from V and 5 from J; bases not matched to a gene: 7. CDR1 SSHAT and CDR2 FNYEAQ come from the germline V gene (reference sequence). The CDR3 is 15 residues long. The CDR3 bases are TGTGCCAGCAGAAAGGCGGGGGGGCCGACCGGGGAGCTGTTTTTT. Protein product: CASRKAGGPTGELFF.

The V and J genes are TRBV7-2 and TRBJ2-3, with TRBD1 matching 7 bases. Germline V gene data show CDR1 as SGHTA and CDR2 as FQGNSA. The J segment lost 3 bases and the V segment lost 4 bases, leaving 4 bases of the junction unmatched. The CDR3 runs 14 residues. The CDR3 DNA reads TGTGCCAGCAGCTCTCAGGGGGTGACAGATACGCAGTATTTT. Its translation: CASSSQGVTDTQYF.